A selection of T cell receptor beta chains follows, all from one sample in a study of long-term antiretroviral therapy in people with HIV. This table comes from immunoSEQ multiplex PCR, and its TCRdb copy is limited to in-frame clones, with some not included. There are around 35,000 clones in the sample; approximately 97% occur only once, and roughly 2.9% lies in the top ten. The sample was unsorted PBMCs, taken 6.9 years after starting antiretroviral therapy. Every receptor here comes from a man younger than 45 with HIV. Each CDR3 is given without its conserved first and last residue. Fields, in order: V gene, D gene, J gene, CDR3 protein. The D gene is left open where the match is weak.

V: TRBV7-2; D: -; J: TRBJ2-1; CDR3: ASSLARRNEQF
V: TRBV5-6; D: -; J: TRBJ2-1; CDR3: ASTSPVDEQF
V: TRBV7-9; D: -; J: TRBJ2-7; CDR3: ASSRTRDEQY
V: TRBV4-3; D: TRBD1; J: TRBJ1-2; CDR3: ASSQQPGTVARGYT
V: TRBV11-2; D: -; J: TRBJ2-3; CDR3: ASSLLHTQY
V: TRBV2; D: -; J: TRBJ1-1; CDR3: ASSEALYGRPEAF
V: TRBV29-1; D: TRBD2; J: TRBJ2-4; CDR3: SGRLAVGDIQY
V: TRBV4-3; D: -; J: TRBJ1-5; CDR3: ASSQAVTHNQPQH
V: TRBV7-6; D: TRBD1; J: TRBJ2-7; CDR3: ASSSGTGAYEQY
V: TRBV6-5; D: TRBD1; J: TRBJ2-1; CDR3: ASSRTGSRNEQF